One and the same sample provided the 29 T cell receptor beta chains below, sequenced in a study of shared clonotypes between healthy human individuals. The method was immunoSEQ multiplex PCR; TCRdb's version includes in-frame clones alone and lacks a portion of them. This sample has about 2.3 million clones; more than 80% occur once, and the top ten carry under 0.45%. Material for sequencing was naive CD4+ T cells from PBMCs. Subset denoted: CD45RA+ positively selected. The receptors were sampled from a man between 18 and 35 years old in good health. Some clones in this sample may be carry-over from other donors' samples.

This chain uses TRBV7-8 with TRBJ2-1, with TRBD2 matching over 9 bases. CDR1 and CDR2 (germline): SGHVS, FQNEAQ. The V gene end was trimmed by 5 bases and the J gene end by 8 bases; junction bases not matched to a gene: 13. The CDR3 contains 16 residues. The CDR3: CASSPMTAAGGDEQFF. The CDR3, as DNA: TGTGCCAGCAGCCCGATGACTGCAGCGGGGGGCGATGAGCAGTTCTTC.

The chain has TRBV7-8 and TRBJ1-2; 9 bases match TRBD1. The V segment lost 5 bases and the J segment 6 bases; nucleotides outside the gene matches: 4. CDR1 SGHVS and CDR2 FQNEAQ come from the germline V gene. This CDR3 spans 13 amino acids. CDR3 in DNA: TGTGCCAGCAGCACCGGGACAGGGAATGGCTACACCTTC. It codes for CASSTGTGNGYTF.

V and J are TRBV7-2 and TRBJ2-3, with 12 bases identical to TRBD2. From germline, CDR1 is SGHTA and CDR2 FQGNSA. V lost 5 bases and J lost 2; bases outside the gene matches: 5. This CDR3 region has 16 residues. The CDR3 sequence: CASSPSSGRATDTQYF. The CDR3 DNA is TGTGCCAGCAGCCCCTCTAGCGGGAGGGCCACAGATACGCAGTATTTT. Full variable domain (outside the CDR3, taken from reference TRBV7-2 and TRBJ2-3): GAGVSQSPSNKVTEKGKDVELRCDPISGHTALYWYRQSLGQGLEFLIYFQGNSAPDKSGLPSDRFSAERTGGSVSTLTIQRTQQEDSAVYLCASSPSSGRATDTQYFGPGTRLTVL.

V usage is TRBV18 and J usage is TRBJ2-2, with no clear D. The V end lost 6 bases, the J end lost 6 bases, and 14 bases lay between the germline ends. Germline loops: CDR1 KGHSH, CDR2 LQKENI. CDR3 length: 14 amino acids. In DNA, the CDR3 is TGTGCCAGCTCGCCCTTAAGGGCGCCCGGGGAGCTGTTTTTT. The encoded protein is CASSPLRAPGELFF. Using reference TRBV18 and TRBJ2-2 for the parts outside the CDR3, the full variable domain is NAGVMQNPRHLVRRRGQEARLRCSPMKGHSHVYWYRQLPEEGLKFMVYLQKENIIDESGMPKERFSAEFPKEGPSILRIQQVVRGDSAAYFCASSPLRAPGELFFGEGSRLTVL.

This clone has a single count. The rearrangement joins TRBV11-3 to TRBJ2-7, with 7 bases matching TRBD2. Germline CDR1 reads SGHNT; CDR2 reads YENEEA. J lost 3 bases, V lost 5 bases, and 4 bases had no gene match. The CDR3 is 13 residues long. CDR3 nucleotides: TGTGCCAGCAGCCGACTAGCAGGCTACGAGCAGTACTTC. Amino acid sequence: CASSRLAGYEQYF.

In its sample, this clone was seen once. J is TRBJ2-7 and V is TRBV5-6; perhaps TRBD1 as D (5 bases). V gave up 4 bases and J gave up 3 bases, with 17 bases separating them. CDR1 is SGHDT, CDR2 YYEEEE, per germline. The CDR3 consists of 15 residues. The CDR3 region is CASSLRVAGRYEQYF. CDR3 coding DNA: TGTGCCAGCAGCCTCCGTGTTGCAGGGCGCTACGAGCAGTACTTC.

Turning to this clone: Other nucleotide sequences in the sample specify the same CDR3. The genes are TRBV19 and TRBJ2-3, with 12 bases fitting TRBD2. V lost 1 base to trimming and J lost 6 bases; unmatched junction nucleotides: 2. This CDR3 has 15 amino acids. From germline, CDR1 is LNHDA and CDR2 SQIVND (reference sequence). The CDR3 nucleotides are TGTGCCAGTAGTATAGGACTAGCGGGAGCCGATACGCAGTATTTT. Translating it yields CASSIGLAGADTQYF.

As regards this clone: The same CDR3 is also encoded by other DNA sequences in this sample. DNA of the CDR3: TGTGCCAGCAGCCTGGGGGCTAGCACAGATACGCAGTATTTT. Translation gives CASSLGASTDTQYF. The rearrangement joins TRBV7-2 to TRBJ2-3; tentatively, D is TRBD1 (6 bases). The CDR3 is made up of 14 amino acids. Germline assignment: CDR1 SGHTA and CDR2 FQGNSA. V was shortened by 5 bases and J by 0 bases, with 9 bases between the two germline ends. The full variable domain, its missing parts supplied by reference TRBV7-2 and TRBJ2-3, is GAGVSQSPSNKVTEKGKDVELRCDPISGHTALYWYRQSLGQGLEFLIYFQGNSAPDKSGLPSDRFSAERTGGSVSTLTIQRTQQEDSAVYLCASSLGASTDTQYFGPGTRLTVL.

This rearrangement joins TRBV6-5 to TRBJ2-1; 10 bases are shared with TRBD2. This CDR3 region has 14 residues. Losses at the gene ends were 5 bases for V and 8 bases for J; bases not matched to a gene: 6. Germline V gene lookup returns CDR1 MNHEY and CDR2 SVGAGI. CDR3 amino acids: CASSPGTSDYEQFF. CDR3 in DNA: TGTGCCAGCAGTCCCGGGACTAGCGACTATGAGCAGTTCTTC.

This chain links TRBV5-1 with TRBJ2-3; no firm D call. This CDR3 has 14 residues. The V end was cut by 8 bases, the J end by 4 bases, with 17 bases between. CDR1 and CDR2 (germline): SGHRS, YFSETQ. DNA of the CDR3: TGCGCCAGTAAACGTACAGATCAGGCAGATACGCAGTATTTT. It is translated as CASKRTDQADTQYF.

The chain joins TRBV6-5 to TRBJ2-5, with a weak D call TRBD1 (5 bases). This CDR3 is 16 amino acids long. The germline gives CDR1 MNHEY, CDR2 SVGAGI. Deletions cut 2 bases from V and 1 base from J, with 14 bases between. CDR3 loop: CASSYARTSPQETQYF. CDR3 coding DNA: TGTGCCAGCAGTTACGCCCGGACATCACCCCAAGAGACCCAGTACTTC.

The rearrangement uses TRBV28 and TRBJ2-7; TRBD2 matches 10 bases. The V segment lost 5 bases and the J segment 1 base; nucleotides outside the gene matches: 11. The CDR3 is 17 amino acids. Germline CDR1 MDHEN, CDR2 SYDVKM. For the CDR3, the DNA is TGTGCCAGCAGTCAGATAGCGGGAGGTCTGGTTTCCTACGAGCAGTACTTC. Protein product: CASSQIAGGLVSYEQYF.

The chain joins TRBV2 to TRBJ2-3; 7 bases align to TRBD1. CDR3 size: 16 residues. Germline trimming cut 3 bases from V and 5 bases from J; bases unmatched to any gene: 11. Germline CDR1 and CDR2: SNHLY and FYNNEI. Here the CDR3 reads CASSDGAAGGGDTQYF. The CDR3 region has the DNA TGTGCCAGCAGTGACGGAGCGGCAGGGGGTGGAGATACGCAGTATTTT.

The chain recombines TRBV7-2 with TRBJ2-7; the D gene is possibly TRBD2 (6 bases). CDR3 size: 14 residues. Germline loops: CDR1 SGHTA, CDR2 FQGNSA. The ends were cut back, 5 bases at V and 2 bases at J, with 13 bases in the middle. The chain's CDR3 is CASSPFSGAYEQYF. CDR3 DNA: TGTGCCAGCAGCCCCTTTTCGGGAGCCTACGAGCAGTACTTC.

The V and J genes are TRBV5-1 and TRBJ2-7, with TRBD1 identical over 10 bases. The CDR3 sequence is 14 residues long. Losses at the gene ends were 1 base for V and 11 bases for J; bases not matched to a gene: 9. The germline V gene encodes CDR1 SGHRS and CDR2 YFSETQ. The CDR3 region is CASSLKRQGAEKYF. The CDR3 region has the DNA TGCGCCAGCAGCTTGAAGCGACAGGGGGCCGAAAAGTACTTC. Supplemented by reference TRBV5-1 and TRBJ2-7, the full variable domain reads KAGVTQTPRYLIKTRGQQVTLSCSPISGHRSVSWYQQTPGQGLQFLFEYFSETQRNKGNFPGRFSGRQFSNSRSEMNVSTLELGDSALYLCASSLKRQGAEKYFGPGTRLTVT.

The genes are TRBV11-2 and TRBJ2-5; 7 positions agree with TRBD2. CDR3 length: 13 amino acids. Per germline, CDR1 SGHAT and CDR2 FQNNGV. The trim removed 4 bases at V and 4 bases at J, leaving 3 bases unmatched. CDR3 amino acids: CASSYGGSETQYF. The CDR3 region has the DNA TGTGCCAGCAGCTACGGGGGGTCAGAGACCCAGTACTTC. The whole variable domain, remainder taken from reference TRBV11-2 and TRBJ2-5, is EAGVAQSPRYKIIEKRQSVAFWCNPISGHATLYWYQQILGQGPKLLIQFQNNGVVDDSQLPKDRFSAERLKGVDSTLKIQPAKLEDSAVYLCASSYGGSETQYFGPGTRLLVL.

Concerning this clone itself: The CDR3 does not close with the conserved phenylalanine or tryptophan, likely indicating a read error. The limits of the CDR3 on the DNA are not certain, so only TCRdb's listed CDR3 is given. The rearrangement uses TRBV6-6 and TRBJ2-6; TRBD2 is taken as the D call from the table, unchecked against the DNA. Per the germline V gene, CDR1 is MNHNY and CDR2 is SVGAGI (reference sequence). The CDR3 sequence runs 8 residues, both termini included. CDR3 in amino acids: CASSYSLS.

The chain recombines TRBV7-9 with TRBJ1-5; no reliable D call. Germline V gene sequence: CDR1 SEHNR, CDR2 FQNEAQ (reference sequence). The V gene lost 1 base and the J gene lost 2 bases, with 9 bases spanning the gap. The CDR3 loop spans 15 amino acids. The CDR3 is CASSLVSAGNQPQHF. The CDR3 nucleotides read TGTGCCAGCAGCTTAGTCTCAGCGGGCAATCAGCCCCAGCATTTT.

The V call is TRBV7-8, the J call TRBJ1-3, with D possibly TRBD1 on 6 matching bases. The CDR3 is 14 residues long. V lost 7 bases and J lost 2, with 12 bases in between. Germline V gene sequence: CDR1 SGHVS, CDR2 FQNEAQ. This CDR3 is CASKRGDPGNTIYF. The CDR3 coding sequence is TGTGCCAGCAAGAGGGGGGACCCTGGAAACACCATATATTTT. Full variable domain (rest looked up from reference TRBV7-8 and TRBJ1-3): GAGVSQSPRYKVAKRGQDVALRCDPISGHVSLFWYQQALGQGPEFLTYFQNEAQLDKSGLPSDRFFAERPEGSVSTLKIQRTQQEDSAVYLCASKRGDPGNTIYFGEGSWLTVV.

This sequence joins TRBV6-1 and TRBJ2-7; 7 nucleotides align to TRBD1. The CDR3 covers 14 residues. The junction had 12 bases not matched to a gene; V was cut back by 11 bases and J by 2 bases. Germline CDR1 and CDR2: MNHNS and SASEGT. The CDR3 region has the DNA TGTGCCGCCTCAGCGGCAGGGGGTACCTACGAGCAGTACTTC. Its translation: CAASAAGGTYEQYF.

This chain uses TRBV5-1 with TRBJ2-5; no clear D gene. The CDR3 sequence is 14 residues long. V lost 0 bases to trimming and J lost 1 base, with 7 bases between them. Germline values: CDR1 SGHRS, CDR2 YFSETQ. The CDR3 spells CASSLGHPQETQYF. For the CDR3, the DNA is TGCGCCAGCAGCTTGGGACACCCCCAAGAGACCCAGTACTTC. The full variable domain, with the rest looked up from reference TRBV5-1 and TRBJ2-5, is KAGVTQTPRYLIKTRGQQVTLSCSPISGHRSVSWYQQTPGQGLQFLFEYFSETQRNKGNFPGRFSGRQFSNSRSEMNVSTLELGDSALYLCASSLGHPQETQYFGPGTRLLVL.

The chain couples TRBV18 to TRBJ2-5; D is unclear. Germline V gene sequence: CDR1 KGHSH, CDR2 LQKENI. This CDR3 comprises 14 residues. The V end was cut by 0 bases, the J end by 5 bases, with 10 bases between. In DNA, the CDR3 is TGTGCCAGCTCACCACCAGATCTATTGGAGACCCAGTACTTC. This codes for CASSPPDLLETQYF.

J is TRBJ1-3 and V is TRBV4-1; D unresolved. The CDR3 has 15 residues. The germline V gene has CDR1 MGHRA and CDR2 YSYEKL. V lost 1 base and J lost 0, with 7 bases in between. The CDR3 nucleotides are TGCGCCAGCAGCCAAGGCCGGCTCTCTGGAAACACCATATATTTT. This translates into CASSQGRLSGNTIYF.

V and J are TRBV6-6 and TRBJ2-5; 9 bases are a match to TRBD1. This CDR3 contains 16 residues. The V segment lost 0 bases and the J segment 5 bases; nucleotides outside the gene matches: 7. CDR1 is MNHNY, CDR2 SVGAGI, per germline (reference sequence). The CDR3 loop is CASSYSRTGAGETQYF. CDR3 coding DNA: TGTGCCAGCAGTTACTCGAGGACAGGGGCGGGGGAGACCCAGTACTTC.

The J gene is TRBJ2-3, the V gene TRBV19, with D possibly being TRBD1 or TRBD2 (5 bases each). CDR3 size: 12 residues. The V end lost 6 bases, the J end lost 3 bases, and 7 bases lay between the germline ends. Germline lookup yields CDR1 LNHDA and CDR2 SQIVND (reference sequence). The CDR3 spells CASRGETDTQYF. DNA of the CDR3: TGTGCCAGTAGGGGGGAGACAGATACGCAGTATTTT. Full variable domain (outside the CDR3, taken from reference TRBV19 and TRBJ2-3): DGGITQSPKYLFRKEGQNVTLSCEQNLNHDAMYWYRQDPGQGLRLIYYSQIVNDFQKGDIAEGYSVSREKKESFPLTVTSAQKNPTAFYLCASRGETDTQYFGPGTRLTVL.

The chain recombines TRBV28 with TRBJ1-1; D may be TRBD1 (6 bases). Looked up from germline, CDR1 is MDHEN and CDR2 is SYDVKM. Trimming pared 6 bases from V and 4 bases from J, leaving 24 bases between. CDR3 size: 17 residues. CDR3 DNA sequence: TGTGCCAGCAGACAAACCCATAGGGGGAGAGTAGGCACTGAAGCTTTCTTT. Its protein is CASRQTHRGRVGTEAFF. The whole variable domain, filled in from reference TRBV28 and TRBJ1-1, reads DVKVTQSSRYLVKRTGEKVFLECVQDMDHENMFWYRQDPGLGLRLIYFSYDVKMKEKGDIPEGYSVSREKKERFSLILESASTNQTSMYLCASRQTHRGRVGTEAFFGQGTRLTVV.

This chain joins TRBV6-5 and TRBJ1-1, with D uncertain. V lost 2 bases to trimming and J lost 4 bases, with 14 bases between them. CDR1 and CDR2 from the germline V gene are MNHEY and SVGAGI. This CDR3 has 15 residues. This chain's CDR3 is CASSYRGRRTTEAFF. The DNA for the CDR3 is TGTGCCAGCAGTTACCGAGGGAGGAGGACCACTGAAGCTTTCTTT.

The chain couples TRBV20-1 to TRBJ2-1, with D uncertain. Trimming cost V 3 bases and J 9 bases, with 9 bases left between them. This CDR3 comprises 11 residues. Per the germline V gene, CDR1 is DFQATT and CDR2 is SNEGSKA (reference sequence). CDR3 coding DNA: TGCAGTGCTAGGAGGCTTACTGAGCAGTTCTTC. Its translation: CSARRLTEQFF.

V is TRBV28 and J is TRBJ2-4, with 13 bases fitting TRBD2. Trimming took 2 bases from V and 7 from J; bases not matched to a gene: 5. The CDR3 length is 16 residues. Looked up from germline, CDR1 is MDHEN and CDR2 is SYDVKM. The CDR3 is CASSLPGTSGANIQYF. CDR3 bases: TGTGCCAGCAGTTTACCCGGGACTAGCGGGGCGAACATTCAGTACTTC.